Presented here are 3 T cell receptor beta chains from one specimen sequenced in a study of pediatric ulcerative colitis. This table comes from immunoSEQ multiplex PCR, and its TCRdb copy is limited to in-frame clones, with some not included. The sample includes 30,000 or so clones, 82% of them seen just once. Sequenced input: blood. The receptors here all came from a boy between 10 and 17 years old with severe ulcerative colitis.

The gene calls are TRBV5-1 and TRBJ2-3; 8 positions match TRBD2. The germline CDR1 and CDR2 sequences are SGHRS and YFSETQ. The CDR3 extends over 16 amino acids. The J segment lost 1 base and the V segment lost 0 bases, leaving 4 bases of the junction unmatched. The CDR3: CASSLASGGRTDTQYF. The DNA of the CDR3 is TGCGCCAGCAGCTTGGCCAGCGGGGGCCGCACAGATACGCAGTATTTT.

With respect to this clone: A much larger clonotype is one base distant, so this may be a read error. CDR3 sequence reads: CAISPTPTNYGYTF. CDR3 in DNA: TGTGCCATCAGCCCCACTCCAACAAACTATGGCTACACCTTC. V and J are TRBV10-3 and TRBJ1-2, with D uncertain. Trimming took off 6 bases at V and 2 bases at J, with 13 bases between the two ends. This CDR3 spans 14 amino acids. CDR1 is ENHRY and CDR2 is SYGVKD in the germline V gene.

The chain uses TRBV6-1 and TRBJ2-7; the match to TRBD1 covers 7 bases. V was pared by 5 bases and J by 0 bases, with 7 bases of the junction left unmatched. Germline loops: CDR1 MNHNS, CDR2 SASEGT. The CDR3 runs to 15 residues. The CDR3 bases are TGTGCCAGCAGTTTTCTTGGGACAGACTCCTACGAGCAGTACTTC. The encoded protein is CASSFLGTDSYEQYF.